This T cell receptor (beta chain) came from a study of T cells in Graves' hyperthyroidism and ophthalmopathy. This clonotype was detected many times. This CDR3 has 15 amino acids. Between the trimmed V and J ends, which lost 4 bases and 2 bases, there was a span of 11 bases. CDR1 MDHEN and CDR2 SYDVKM come from the germline V gene. Researchers took RNA transcripts and amplified the TCR beta CDR3 regions from them. HTBI primers drove first-round RT-PCR of the TCR CDR3. Each CDR3 protein gets one entry after TCRdb re-called the multiplex PCR reads with MiXCR. Counted here are approximately 520,000 distinct CDR3 sequences, roughly 20% occurring once; the ten biggest clones make up 26%. Lactation, pregnancy, other autoimmune disease or uncontrolled infection excluded patients. The source of the PBMCs was roughly 10 ml of fresh peripheral blood.

Specimen: blood. The chain combines TRBV28 with TRBJ2-2, with D hard to call. This clonotype originated in a young man with Graves' hyperthyroidism. The CDR3 loop reads CASSSSRINTGELFF. CDR3 DNA: TGTGCCAGCAGTTCCTCACGGATAAACACCGGGGAGCTGTTTTTT.